Presented here are 16 T cell receptor beta chains from one specimen sequenced in a study of T cell responses to AZD1222 COVID-19 vaccine. Assay used: immunoSEQ multiplex PCR; TCRdb lists only in-frame clones, some missing. Among around 99,000 clones listed, about 88% were seen once. The specimen comprised peripheral blood, sampled on day 0 of AZD1222 vaccination. The receptor set was obtained from an adult in good health.

The chain combines TRBV3-1 (or the pseudogene TRBV3-2) with TRBJ1-4; D not resolved. V was clipped by 0 bases and J by 8 bases, with 13 bases between them. Per the germline V gene, CDR1 is LGHDT and CDR2 is YNNKEL (reference sequence). This CDR3 spans 15 amino acids. In DNA form, the CDR3 reads TGTGCCAGCAGCCAAGATCATTCAAATCGCGAAAAACTGTTTTTT. The encoded protein is CASSQDHSNREKLFF.

The V gene is TRBV28, the J gene TRBJ1-2; 7 bases match TRBD1. This CDR3 comprises 13 residues. Losses at the gene ends were 5 bases for V and 5 bases for J; bases not matched to a gene: 5. The germline V gene encodes CDR1 MDHEN and CDR2 SYDVKM. This CDR3 reads CASSGGTVYGYTF. The CDR3 DNA sequence: TGTGCCAGCAGTGGGGGGACAGTATATGGCTACACCTTC.

This clone came up once. In DNA, the CDR3 is TGTGCCAGCAGCTTGGTAGACTATCAAAACATTCAGTACTTC. This translates into CASSLVDYQNIQYF. The chain links TRBV5-5 to TRBJ2-4; possibly TRBD2 for D (5 bases). The CDR3 runs 14 residues. Germline V gene data show CDR1 as SGHKS and CDR2 as YYEKEE (reference sequence). V was cut by 0 bases and J by 5 bases, with 9 bases left in between.

The chain joins TRBV18 to TRBJ1-1, with 8 bases matching TRBD1. Per germline, CDR1 KGHSH and CDR2 LQKENI. V shed 3 bases, J shed 5 bases, and the junction held 8 bases outside the gene matches. This CDR3 is built from 15 residues. The chain's CDR3 is CASSPPTGALTEAFF. The DNA of the CDR3 is TGTGCCAGCTCACCCCCGACAGGGGCTCTAACTGAAGCTTTCTTT.

The chain has TRBV7-7 and TRBJ2-3; 9 bases align to TRBD2. CDR1 SSHAT and CDR2 FNYEAQ come from the germline V gene (reference sequence). The CDR3 is made up of 15 amino acids. V lost 1 base to trimming and J lost 4 bases; unmatched junction nucleotides: 3. The chain's CDR3 is CASSLEAGGPDTQYF. CDR3 coding DNA: TGTGCCAGCAGCTTAGAGGCGGGGGGGCCAGATACGCAGTATTTT.

The chain links TRBV7-3 to TRBJ2-1; weak D call: TRBD2 (5 bases). Germline CDR1 is SGHTA and CDR2 is FQGTGA. CDR3 length equals 11 residues. Trimming took 5 bases from V and 9 from J, leaving 8 bases between them. The CDR3, as DNA: TGTGCCAGCAGCCCCGGAGGTGAGCAGTTCTTC. It yields the protein CASSPGGEQFF.

This clone turned up a few times. The chain joins TRBV5-1 to TRBJ2-1; 7 bases agree with TRBD2. Per the germline V gene, CDR1 is SGHRS and CDR2 is YFSETQ. The CDR3 is made up of 15 amino acids. V trimming: 0 bases; J trimming: 7 bases; junction bases outside the gene matches: 7. CDR3 residues: CASSLDGGSFNEQFF. The CDR3 DNA reads TGCGCCAGCAGCTTGGATGGCGGGAGCTTTAATGAGCAGTTCTTC.

The chain recombines TRBV3-1 (or the pseudogene TRBV3-2) with TRBJ1-3; the D is unclear. V dropped 0 bases and J dropped 0 bases, with 6 bases sitting between them. The germline V gene encodes CDR1 LGHDT and CDR2 YNNKEL (reference sequence). The CDR3 has 15 residues. Written as DNA, the CDR3 is TGTGCCAGCAGCCAAGATCGCAACTCTGGAAACACCATATATTTT. This codes for CASSQDRNSGNTIYF.

A few counts support this clone. This chain connects TRBV11-1 to TRBJ1-2; maybe TRBD1 (5 bases). Per germline, CDR1 SGHAT and CDR2 FQDESV (reference sequence). This CDR3 is 14 amino acids long. Trimming left V 5 bases short and J 0 bases short, with 10 bases between. The CDR3 nucleotides read TGTGCCAGCAGCGCGTCACAGGCTAACTATGGCTACACCTTC. The encoded protein is CASSASQANYGYTF.

This chain links TRBV15 with TRBJ2-7, with D hard to call. Trimming left V 1 base short and J 1 base short, with 11 bases between. The CDR3 is made up of 15 amino acids. The V gene's germline CDR1 is LNHNV and CDR2 YYDKDF (reference sequence). The CDR3 DNA sequence: TGTGCCACCAGCAGAGCCCCGGGCAGGTCCTACGAGCAGTACTTC. It encodes CATSRAPGRSYEQYF. The full variable domain, with the rest looked up from reference TRBV15 and TRBJ2-7, is DAMVIQNPRYQVTQFGKPVTLSCSQTLNHNVMYWYQQKSSQAPKLLFHYYDKDFNNEADTPDNFQSRRPNTSFCFLDIRSPGLGDTAMYLCATSRAPGRSYEQYFGPGTRLTVT.

The chain has TRBV2 and TRBJ2-3; 7 nucleotides line up with TRBD1. CDR1 is SNHLY, CDR2 FYNNEI, per germline. The CDR3 spans 14 residues. The V gene end was trimmed by 4 bases and the J gene end by 0 bases; junction bases not matched to a gene: 1. Here the CDR3 reads CASSGQGSTDTQYF. The CDR3, as DNA: TGTGCCAGCAGTGGACAGGGAAGCACAGATACGCAGTATTTT.

This chain joins TRBV3-1 (or the pseudogene TRBV3-2) and TRBJ2-2, with TRBD2 identical over 10 bases. From germline, CDR1 is LGHDT and CDR2 YNNKEL (reference sequence). The CDR3 totals 18 residues. Losses at the gene ends were 5 bases for V and 4 bases for J; bases not matched to a gene: 13. CDR3 sequence: CASSSSGVLAGLTGELFF. The DNA of the CDR3 is TGTGCCAGCAGCTCCAGTGGGGTACTAGCGGGACTCACCGGGGAGCTGTTTTTT.

The chain carries TRBV12-3 or TRBV12-4 and TRBJ1-6, with D unclear. Trimming removed 7 bases at V and 15 bases at J, with 19 bases between. The CDR3 runs 13 residues. The CDR3 DNA follows: TGTGCCAGCACCCATGGTTCCCCCTGGTTCCTCCACTTT. Its translation: CASTHGSPWFLHF.

This chain links TRBV19 with TRBJ1-2; the D is unclear. Germline CDR1 and CDR2: LNHDA and SQIVND (reference sequence). The CDR3 spans 15 residues. The V and J ends lost 4 bases and 6 bases respectively, with 18 bases between them. CDR3 coding DNA: TGTGCCAGTAGTAAGTCCCTCGGTGGAGGAGATGGCTACACCTTC. Protein sequence: CASSKSLGGGDGYTF.

This chain uses TRBV28 with TRBJ1-5; 7 bases are a match to TRBD1. J gave up 13 bases and V 8 bases, and 23 bases lay outside the gene matches. This CDR3 has 16 amino acids. CDR1 is MDHEN, CDR2 SYDVKM, per germline. CDR3 DNA: TGTGCCAGCGGCTTAGTATACTCGGGACAGCGGGTTTGGCAGCATTTT. This translates into CASGLVYSGQRVWQHF.

For the CDR3, the DNA is TGCGCCAGCAGCCATCCGGCGGCCGGGGTCCCCCAGCATTTT. Protein product: CASSHPAAGVPQHF. The chain uses TRBV4-1 and TRBJ1-5, with no clear D. This CDR3 has 14 residues. V was shortened by 3 bases and J by 10 bases, with 16 bases between the two germline ends. Germline CDR1 is MGHRA and CDR2 is YSYEKL.